This is a list of T cell receptor beta chains from one sample in a study of graft-versus-host responses after intestinal transplantation. This table comes from immunoSEQ multiplex PCR, and its TCRdb copy is limited to in-frame clones, with some not included. This table has roughly 53,000 clones, about 89% appearing once. The sample here was PBMCs, taken approximately 660 days after intestinal transplant. These receptors originate from a human patient who received an intestinal transplant, so some T cells may come from the graft donor. Each CDR3 is given with its conserved first and last residue. Fields, in order: V gene, clone size, J gene, D gene, CDR3 DNA, CDR3 protein. A D gene is named only where the DNA matches it firmly. Clone size appears in some rows only: once, few, many, or a class for an expanded clone.

V gene: TRBV11-2
clone size: .
J gene: TRBJ1-6
D gene: TRBD1
CDR3 DNA: TGTGCCAGCAGCTCTTCGACAGGGGGCAATTCACCCCTCCACTTT
CDR3 protein: CASSSSTGGNSPLHF

V gene: TRBV7-9
clone size: .
J gene: TRBJ2-3
D gene: TRBD1
CDR3 DNA: TGTGCCAGCAGCGTACAGGGGGCGGAAGATACGCAGTATTTT
CDR3 protein: CASSVQGAEDTQYF

V gene: TRBV21-1
clone size: .
J gene: TRBJ2-7
D gene: .
CDR3 DNA: TGTGCCAGCAGCAAAGACCGGGAGCAGTACTTC
CDR3 protein: CASSKDREQYF

V gene: TRBV6-5
clone size: .
J gene: TRBJ1-3
D gene: .
CDR3 DNA: TGTGCCAGCAGCTCCGGGGGAAACACCATATATTTT
CDR3 protein: CASSSGGNTIYF

V gene: TRBV13
clone size: .
J gene: TRBJ1-5
D gene: .
CDR3 DNA: TGTGCCAGCAAGGCAGGGAACCGCAATCAGCCCCAGCATTTT
CDR3 protein: CASKAGNRNQPQHF

V gene: TRBV5-1
clone size: .
J gene: TRBJ2-1
D gene: TRBD2
CDR3 DNA: TGCGCCAGCAGTACTAGACTAGCGGGGGACAATGAGCAGTTCTTC
CDR3 protein: CASSTRLAGDNEQFF

V gene: TRBV5-1
clone size: .
J gene: TRBJ1-2
D gene: .
CDR3 DNA: TGCGCCAGCAGCCCCCGGGTCCAAGGGCCCTATGGCTACACCTTC
CDR3 protein: CASSPRVQGPYGYTF

V gene: TRBV29-1
clone size: .
J gene: TRBJ1-4
D gene: TRBD1
CDR3 DNA: TGCAGCGATTCTCCGCCGGGACAGGGAAGGGGGTGGAATGAAAAACTGTTTTTT
CDR3 protein: CSDSPPGQGRGWNEKLFF

V gene: TRBV5-1
clone size: .
J gene: TRBJ2-5
D gene: .
CDR3 DNA: TGCGCCAGCAGCACAACACCCCTACTAGCCTCCCAAGAGACCCAGTACTTC
CDR3 protein: CASSTTPLLASQETQYF

V gene: TRBV5-1
clone size: .
J gene: TRBJ2-3
D gene: .
CDR3 DNA: TGCGCCAGCAGCTTGGAGGGGGATACGCAGTATTTT
CDR3 protein: CASSLEGDTQYF

V gene: TRBV7-3
clone size: .
J gene: TRBJ1-2
D gene: .
CDR3 DNA: TGTGCCAGCAGTGACAGTACTAACTATGGCTACACCTTC
CDR3 protein: CASSDSTNYGYTF

V gene: TRBV19
clone size: .
J gene: TRBJ2-3
D gene: TRBD2
CDR3 DNA: TGTGCCAGTAGTTTCCGGACTAGCGGGCTACTCTACACAGATACGCAGTATTTT
CDR3 protein: CASSFRTSGLLYTDTQYF

V gene: TRBV6-1
clone size: once
J gene: TRBJ1-2
D gene: .
CDR3 DNA: TGTGCCAGCAGTGAAGGGAACTATGGCTACACCTTC
CDR3 protein: CASSEGNYGYTF

V gene: TRBV11-2
clone size: .
J gene: TRBJ1-2
D gene: TRBD1
CDR3 DNA: TGTGCCAGCAGAGGCTCAGGGGGCGTAATAAATGGCTACACCTTC
CDR3 protein: CASRGSGGVINGYTF

V gene: TRBV14
clone size: .
J gene: TRBJ2-1
D gene: .
CDR3 DNA: TGTGCCAGCGCCCGGAATCCAGGGAATTACGAGCAGTTCTTC
CDR3 protein: CASARNPGNYEQFF

V gene: TRBV11-2
clone size: .
J gene: TRBJ2-7
D gene: .
CDR3 DNA: TGTGCCAGCAGCTTAGCCGGGACCGGGTACGAGCAGTACTTC
CDR3 protein: CASSLAGTGYEQYF

V gene: TRBV13
clone size: .
J gene: TRBJ2-3
D gene: TRBD1
CDR3 DNA: TGTGCCAGCAGCTCTATACAGGGGGTCGGTGATTCAGATACGCAGTATTTT
CDR3 protein: CASSSIQGVGDSDTQYF

V gene: TRBV27
clone size: once
J gene: TRBJ2-7
D gene: .
CDR3 DNA: TGTGCCAGCAGTTTCACGGAACGCTACGAGCAGTACTTC
CDR3 protein: CASSFTERYEQYF

V gene: TRBV6-6
clone size: .
J gene: TRBJ1-1
D gene: .
CDR3 DNA: TGTGCCAGCAGTTATAGGAGGAACACTGAAGCTTTCTTT
CDR3 protein: CASSYRRNTEAFF

V gene: TRBV18
clone size: .
J gene: TRBJ1-2
D gene: TRBD1
CDR3 DNA: TGTGCCAGCTCACCAAAGACAGGGGGTCGGGAAGGCTACACCTTC
CDR3 protein: CASSPKTGGREGYTF

V gene: TRBV4-1
clone size: .
J gene: TRBJ2-7
D gene: TRBD2
CDR3 DNA: TGTGCCAGCAGCCAAGATCGGGGGGGCCCCTACGAGCAGTACTTC
CDR3 protein: CASSQDRGGPYEQYF

V gene: TRBV9
clone size: .
J gene: TRBJ2-4
D gene: .
CDR3 DNA: TGTGCCAGCAGCCCGAGGGGGGACAGCGGCCTAAACATTCAGTACTTC
CDR3 protein: CASSPRGDSGLNIQYF

V gene: TRBV19
clone size: .
J gene: TRBJ1-1
D gene: TRBD1
CDR3 DNA: TGTGCCAGTCGCAGTACAGGGGGAGGAAAAGAAGCTTTCTTT
CDR3 protein: CASRSTGGGKEAFF

V gene: TRBV5-6
clone size: .
J gene: TRBJ2-3
D gene: .
CDR3 DNA: TGTGCCAGCAGCTTGGGTGTAGGTCCTAGCACAGATACGCAGTATTTT
CDR3 protein: CASSLGVGPSTDTQYF

V gene: TRBV4-1
clone size: .
J gene: TRBJ2-7
D gene: .
CDR3 DNA: TGCGCCAGCAGCCAATACACCTCCTACGAGCAGTACTTC
CDR3 protein: CASSQYTSYEQYF

V gene: TRBV7-9
clone size: .
J gene: TRBJ1-2
D gene: TRBD1
CDR3 DNA: TGTGCCAGCAGCTTCCCCGGATGGGGGACAGAACTTAACTATGGCTACACCTTC
CDR3 protein: CASSFPGWGTELNYGYTF

V gene: TRBV6-4
clone size: .
J gene: TRBJ2-3
D gene: .
CDR3 DNA: TGTGCCAGCAGTGAGGGGGCCCGTGCCACAGATACGCAGTATTTT
CDR3 protein: CASSEGARATDTQYF